This record looks at one T cell receptor beta chain sequence and its context. The antigen is unknown. The CDR3 sequence is 15 residues long. V gave up 1 base and J gave up 9 bases, with 13 bases separating them. The germline V gene has CDR1 SGHTA and CDR2 FQGNSA. The sample comes from a study of tumor-infiltrating lymphocytes in localized non-small cell lung cancer. The wider study: Patients included smokers and never-smokers with various histologies, some sampled after neoadjuvant chemotherapy. Notes on the study in general: Recurrence-free survival showed no association with tumor T-cell fraction. Different pieces of the same tissue went to different assays, confounding technical variation with intratumor heterogeneity.

The method was immunoSEQ multiplex PCR; TCRdb's version includes in-frame clones alone and lacks a portion of them. The sample contains more than 9,500 clones, 60% to 85% of which appear only once. The sample comprised lung tumor tissue. The clonotype was recovered from a human donor with non-small cell lung cancer. The J gene is TRBJ1-6, the V gene TRBV7-2, with a possible D match to TRBD1 (5 bases). The DNA for the CDR3 is TGTGCCAGCAGCTTAGGGCAGGGAAGGAGTTCACCCCTCCACTTT. Encoded protein: CASSLGQGRSSPLHF.